The rows below give T cell receptor beta chains drawn from one sample of a study of cytomegalovirus exposure and HLA in healthy donors. Produced via immunoSEQ multiplex PCR; TCRdb's table is partial and in-frame only. The sample comprises about 120,000 clones, roughly 80% of which are singletons, and approximately 31% rests with the top ten. The sample comprised PBMCs. The receptors originated from a man in his 60s in good health and CMV-seropositive. CDR3s include the opening cysteine and the closing phenylalanine or tryptophan. Each record gives: D gene, V gene, J gene, clone size, CDR3 DNA, CDR3 protein. The D gene is left open where the match is weak. Size values are once, few and many counts, or a class for expanded clones, and some rows have none.

>TRBD2|TRBV11-2|TRBJ2-5|NA
TGTGCCAGTCTAGCGGGAGTGGGGAGAGTGGAGACCCAGTACTTC
CASLAGVGRVETQYF
>TRBD1|TRBV10-3|TRBJ2-7|NA
TGTGCCATCGGCCTGAGTTTAGGGGGCGATGAGCAGTACTTC
CAIGLSLGGDEQYF
>TRBD2|TRBV27|TRBJ2-1|few
TGTGCCAGCAGTCCACTAGCGGGGATTGAGAATGAGCAGTTCTTC
CASSPLAGIENEQFF
>NA|TRBV15|TRBJ2-4|few
TGTGCCACCAGCAGACCCCGCGGGGTAATAAACATTCAGTACTTC
CATSRPRGVINIQYF
>TRBD2|TRBV5-4|TRBJ2-3|NA
TGTGCCAGCAGCTCCTATAGCGGGGGACGCACAGATACGCAGTATTTT
CASSSYSGGRTDTQYF
>TRBD1|TRBV6-6|TRBJ1-2|few
TGTGCCAGCAGTTACTCCCCCGACAGGGTGGAGAGTGGCTACACCTTC
CASSYSPDRVESGYTF
>NA|TRBV5-8|TRBJ2-7|NA
TGTGCCAGCAGGGGACTGTACGTCTACGAGCAGTACTTC
CASRGLYVYEQYF
>NA|TRBV6-1|TRBJ2-7|NA
TGTGCCAGCTCTCGGGGGATCTACGAGCAGTACTTC
CASSRGIYEQYF
>TRBD2|TRBV14|TRBJ2-1|NA
TGTGCCAGCAGCCAAGAGTCCCTTCTAGCGGGAGGGAACAATGAGCAGTTCTTC
CASSQESLLAGGNNEQFF
>NA|TRBV11-2|TRBJ2-1|NA
TGTGCCAGCAGCTTAGGAATCGCAGGGGCCGGGATCTACAATGAGCAGTTCTTC
CASSLGIAGAGIYNEQFF
>NA|TRBV11-2|TRBJ2-7|NA
TGTGCCAGCAGCTTAGGGGGGGGCGGCGAGCAGTACTTC
CASSLGGGGEQYF
>TRBD1|TRBV30|TRBJ2-6|NA
TGTGCCTGGAGACAGGGGTTAGGGGCTGGGGCCAACGGCCTGACTTTC
CAWRQGLGAGANGLTF
>TRBD1|TRBV18|TRBJ1-1|NA
TGTGCCAGCTCACTAGGACAGGGAACCACAAACACTGAAGCTTTCTTT
CASSLGQGTTNTEAFF
>TRBD2|TRBV7-3|TRBJ2-2|NA
TGTGCCAGCAGCTCTAAACTAGCGGGAGGGCCATTGACCGGGGAGCTGTTTTTT
CASSSKLAGGPLTGELFF
>TRBD1|TRBV4-1|TRBJ2-7|NA
TGCGCCAGCAGCCAAGTGGGGACGGTCAGGGGGCGCCCCGAGCAGTACTTC
CASSQVGTVRGRPEQYF
>NA|TRBV5-1|TRBJ2-2|NA
TGCGCCAGCAGCTTCAGACAGGCGAACACCGGGGAGCTGTTTTTT
CASSFRQANTGELFF
>NA|TRBV5-8|TRBJ1-5|NA
TGTGCCAGCAGCATGGGACTCCCTGGCAATCAGCCCCAGCATTTT
CASSMGLPGNQPQHF
>NA|TRBV2|TRBJ1-1|few
TGTGCCAGCAGTGTCGACTTGAACACTGAAGCTTTCTTT
CASSVDLNTEAFF
>TRBD2|TRBV6-6|TRBJ2-7|few
TGTGCCAGCAGCGGGCCAGGGCAGCGGGAACTATACGAGCAGTACTTC
CASSGPGQRELYEQYF
>TRBD2|TRBV19|TRBJ2-1|NA
TGTGCCAGTAGTATAGCCGGGACTAGCGGGAAAAATGAGCAGTTCTTC
CASSIAGTSGKNEQFF
>TRBD1|TRBV5-4|TRBJ2-5|NA
TGTGCCAGCAGCATAGCCCGGGACAGGGCCTCGGAGACCCAGTACTTC
CASSIARDRASETQYF
>NA|TRBV7-6|TRBJ2-4|NA
TGTGCCAGCAGCTTAGACGTTGCGGGAGCCAAAAACATTCAGTACTTC
CASSLDVAGAKNIQYF
>NA|TRBV5-1|TRBJ2-1|NA
TGCGCCAGCAGCTTGGATCCGGGAGCTGTCTACAATGAGCAGTTCTTC
CASSLDPGAVYNEQFF
>NA|TRBV21-1|TRBJ2-3|few
TGTGCCAGCAGCTTAAGAGGGAACAGGGGGTTCCCAGATACGCAGTATTTT
CASSLRGNRGFPDTQYF
>NA|TRBV5-8|TRBJ2-6|few
TGTGCCAGCAGCTTGGCATCCGGGTCTGGGGCCAACGTCCTGACTTTC
CASSLASGSGANVLTF
>NA|TRBV28|TRBJ1-2|NA
TGTGCCAGCAGAGGCAGCTTATCGCGGGGCTACACCTTC
CASRGSLSRGYTF
>TRBD2|TRBV7-9|TRBJ2-7|NA
TGTGCCAGCAGCCCACTAGCGGGAGGGCCTGACGAGCAGTACTTC
CASSPLAGGPDEQYF
>TRBD1|TRBV11-2|TRBJ2-5|NA
TGTGCCAGCAGCATCGGACAGGAAGAGACCCAGTACTTC
CASSIGQEETQYF
>TRBD1|TRBV5-5|TRBJ1-1|once
TGTGCCAGCAGCTTTTGGACAGGAAACACTGAAGCTTTCTTT
CASSFWTGNTEAFF
>TRBD1|TRBV6-1|TRBJ1-5|NA
TGTGCCAGCAGTGGGACAGGGTTTTATCAGCCCCAGCATTTT
CASSGTGFYQPQHF
>NA|TRBV6-5|TRBJ2-7|NA
TGTGCCAGCAGTTACTATTACGAGCAGTACTTC
CASSYYYEQYF
>NA|TRBV18|TRBJ1-1|NA
TGTGCCAGCTCACCCACAGGGTTAGACACTGAAGCTTTCTTT
CASSPTGLDTEAFF
>NA|TRBV4-1|TRBJ2-7|NA
TGCGCCAGCAGCTACGGGGCACAGGGCAATTTTTACGAGCAGTACTTC
CASSYGAQGNFYEQYF
>NA|TRBV9|TRBJ2-7|few
TGTGCCAGCAGCGGGCCAAGCTACGAGCAGTACTTC
CASSGPSYEQYF
>TRBD1|TRBV5-1|TRBJ2-7|NA
TGCGCCAGCAGCCTACAGGGGCAGGCGGCCTACGAGCAGTACTTC
CASSLQGQAAYEQYF
>NA|TRBV11-2|TRBJ1-1|NA
TGTGCCAGCAGCTTAAATATCGCAGGGGCTGAAGCTTTCTTT
CASSLNIAGAEAFF
>NA|TRBV9|TRBJ1-1|NA
TGTGCCAGCAGCGTAGGTATTGGGGCCCCAAAGAACACTGAAGCTTTCTTT
CASSVGIGAPKNTEAFF
>NA|TRBV7-8|TRBJ1-2|NA
TGTGCCAGCAGCTTATATGGTGGGGGCGGCTATGGCTACACCTTC
CASSLYGGGGYGYTF
>NA|TRBV5-4|TRBJ1-2|NA
TGTGCCAGCAGCTTGGGACGACAGAATACTGGGGGCTACACCTTC
CASSLGRQNTGGYTF
>TRBD2|TRBV5-1|TRBJ2-7|NA
TGCGCCAGCAGCTCCAGGACTAGCGGGATCGTCTCCTACGAGCAGTACTTC
CASSSRTSGIVSYEQYF
>NA|TRBV5-1|TRBJ2-1|NA
TGCGCCAGCAGCTTGGCGGGAGACTCCTACAATGAGCAGTTCTTC
CASSLAGDSYNEQFF